The following is a T cell receptor (beta chain) sequence with its context. Which cohort a participant joined came from the clinical history participants gave. This sample was included in a study of blood T cell repertoires in COVID-19. As for the study in general: The United States, Italy and Spain were the sources of the acute and convalescent COVID-19 samples. The analysed material was cDNA or gDNA that came from T cells, B-cell-depleted T cells, or PBMCs.

The assay was immunoSEQ multiplex PCR, and TCRdb's table has in-frame clones only and misses some. The table has 150,000 to 200,000 clones, 76% seen once. This clonotype was obtained from a woman between 50 and 59 years old with acute COVID-19. The sample comprised PBMCs or T cells enriched from blood (not recorded which).

The CDR3 DNA sequence: TGTGCCAGCAGTGACTCGAAATTAAGGCAGGGAGGCTGCCGGAGCTCCTACGAGCAGTACGTC. Its translation is CASSDSKLRQGGCRSSYEQYV. The chain combines TRBV6-4 with TRBJ2-7; the D gene is possibly TRBD2 (6 bases). The CDR3 has 21 amino acids. The germline gives CDR1 MRHNA, CDR2 SNTAGT. V was trimmed by 0 bases and J by 0 bases, leaving 27 bases between them.